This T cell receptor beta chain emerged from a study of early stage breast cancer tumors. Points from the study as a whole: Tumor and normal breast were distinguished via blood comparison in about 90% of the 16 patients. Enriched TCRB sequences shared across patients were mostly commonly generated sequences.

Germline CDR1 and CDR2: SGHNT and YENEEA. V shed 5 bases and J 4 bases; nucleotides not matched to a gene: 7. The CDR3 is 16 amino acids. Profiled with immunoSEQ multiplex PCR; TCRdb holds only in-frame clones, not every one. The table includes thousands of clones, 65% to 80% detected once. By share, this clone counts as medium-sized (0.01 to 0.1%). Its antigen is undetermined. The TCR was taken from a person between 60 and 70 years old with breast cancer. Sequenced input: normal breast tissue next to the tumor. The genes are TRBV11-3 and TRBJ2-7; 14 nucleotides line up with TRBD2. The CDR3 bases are TGTGCCAGCAGCACCGGGACTAGCGGGAGTATATACGAGCAGTACTTC. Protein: CASSTGTSGSIYEQYF. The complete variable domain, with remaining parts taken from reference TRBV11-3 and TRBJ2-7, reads EAGVVQSPRYKIIEKKQPVAFWCNPISGHNTLYWYLQNLGQGPELLIRYENEEAVDDSQLPKDRFSAERLKGVDSTLKIQPAELGDSAVYLCASSTGTSGSIYEQYFGPGTRLTVT.